This T cell receptor beta chain was obtained from a study of T-cell memory formation after mild COVID-19. Using its own MiXCR run on the 5' RACE reads, TCRdb lists one record per CDR3 protein. This sample has hundreds of thousands of distinct CDR3 sequences, with less than 25% found just once. The CDR3 covers 13 residues. V was cut by 3 bases and J by 6 bases, with 10 bases left in between. The germline V gene has CDR1 MRHNA and CDR2 SNTAGT. The sequencing sample was made of PBMCs or a T cell subset sorted from them (not recorded which). V gene TRBV6-4 combines with J gene TRBJ2-3; D is perhaps TRBD2 (5 bases). The receptor's source is an adult woman who had mild COVID-19 (a few samples of this study predate the infection). Cell type and time point are not known. The CDR3 DNA follows: TGTGCCAGCAGTGATCGGGGATGGGATACGCAGTATTTT. This translates into CASSDRGWDTQYF.